The rows below give T cell receptor beta chains drawn from one sample of a study of preoperative IRX-2 immunotherapy in early breast cancer. Method: immunoSEQ multiplex PCR; TCRdb's copy keeps in-frame clones and lacks some. The top ten clones hold 5% to 7% of a sample with 30,000 to 35,000 clones, roughly 96% of them seen once. This specimen was taken from a patient treated with IRX-2 immunotherapy. Source of these receptors: a human donor with breast cancer. CDR3s include the opening cysteine and the closing phenylalanine or tryptophan. A D gene is named only where the DNA matches it firmly. Expanded clones are given a class, and other clones once, few, many or no size at all.

TRBJ2-7,TRBV27,-,-,TGTGCCAGCAGTATTACACAGGGCTACGAGCAGTACTTC,CASSITQGYEQYF
TRBJ2-3,TRBV6-6,TRBD2,-,TGTGCCAGTCTGGCGGGAGCTGGCGGTACGCAGTATTTT,CASLAGAGGTQYF
TRBJ2-7,TRBV12-1,-,-,TGTGCCAGCAGGGGTACCGGGACTAGCGGGAGTTGGGGGCAGTACTTC,CASRGTGTSGSWGQYF
TRBJ2-1,TRBV7-2,-,-,TGTGCCAGCAGCCCACAGGTATCCTACAATGAGCAGTTCTTC,CASSPQVSYNEQFF
TRBJ2-7,TRBV6-1,-,-,TGTGCCAGCAAAAACTCCGGGCCCTACGAGCAGTACTTC,CASKNSGPYEQYF
TRBJ2-5,TRBV5-1,-,-,TGCGCCAGCAGCTTGGACGCGGGCCCGGAGACCCAGTACTTC,CASSLDAGPETQYF
TRBJ1-4,TRBV19,TRBD1,once,TGTGCCAGTAGTATTACCGGGACAGCCACAACTAATGAAAAACTGTTTTTT,CASSITGTATTNEKLFF
TRBJ2-1,TRBV7-8,-,-,TGTGCCAGCAACCCAACGGAAACCTACAATGAGCAGTTCTTC,CASNPTETYNEQFF
TRBJ2-3,TRBV11-3,-,once,TGTGCCAGCAGCCCGAGGATGGGGATATCAGATACGCAGTATTTT,CASSPRMGISDTQYF
TRBJ2-1,TRBV28,TRBD2,-,TGTGCCAGCAGTCCCCTAGCGGGGAGCTCCTACAATGAGCAGTTCTTC,CASSPLAGSSYNEQFF
TRBJ2-3,TRBV9,-,-,TGTGCCAGCAGCCGAGGACATGCCTCAGATACGCAGTATTTT,CASSRGHASDTQYF
TRBJ2-3,TRBV7-2,-,once,TGTGCCAGCAGCTTAGCGCTGACCGGGACGACAGATACGCAGTATTTT,CASSLALTGTTDTQYF
TRBJ1-2,TRBV9,-,-,TGTGCCAGCAGCGCGACTCCAGTCTATGGCTACACCTTC,CASSATPVYGYTF
TRBJ2-7,TRBV4-1,TRBD2,-,TGCGCCAGCAGCCAGCAGGGAGGGAGCTCCTACGAGCAGTACTTC,CASSQQGGSSYEQYF
TRBJ1-3,TRBV14,-,few,TGTGCCAGCAGCCAAGATCACGACGGCATATATTTT,CASSQDHDGIYF
TRBJ2-7,TRBV7-2,-,-,TGTGCCAGCAGTCGTTCATACGAGCAGTACTTC,CASSRSYEQYF
TRBJ1-1,TRBV10-1,TRBD1,-,TGCGCCAGCAGAAAGGACAGGGGATGGGGTGAAGCTTTCTTT,CASRKDRGWGEAFF
TRBJ2-1,TRBV6-5,TRBD2,-,TGTGCCAGCACCCTAGCGGGGGGGCCAGTCAATGAGCAGTTCTTC,CASTLAGGPVNEQFF
TRBJ2-3,TRBV7-9,TRBD1,-,TGTGCCAGCAGCCGGACAGGGGGCGCTGGCACAGATACGCAGTATTTT,CASSRTGGAGTDTQYF
TRBJ2-7,TRBV5-4,-,-,TGTGCCAGCAGCTTACTAGGGGTGGGGTTCTACGAGCAGTACTTC,CASSLLGVGFYEQYF
TRBJ1-2,TRBV7-6,TRBD1,once,TGTGCCAGCAGCGCGGACAGGGGGACCGGTGGCTACACCTTC,CASSADRGTGGYTF
TRBJ1-3,TRBV5-1,-,-,TGCGCCAGCAGACAGGGTATGGAGAACACCATATATTTT,CASRQGMENTIYF
TRBJ1-1,TRBV6-5,-,-,TGTGCCAGCAGATCGGGACCCGTCGCTTTCTTT,CASRSGPVAFF
TRBJ2-1,TRBV19,-,-,TGTGCCAGTAGTCCACGGACTGATGAGCAGTTCTTC,CASSPRTDEQFF
TRBJ1-1,TRBV5-4,-,once,TGTGCCAGCAGCTCGGGGGGGCAAGGCTACGGAGCTTTCTTT,CASSSGGQGYGAFF
TRBJ2-5,TRBV7-2,-,once,TGTGCCAGCAGCTTGGGGGTTGTCGAGACCCAGTACTTC,CASSLGVVETQYF
TRBJ2-5,TRBV27,TRBD1,-,TGTGCCAGCAGTTTAATACAGGGGGTGACCAGGTGGACCCAGTACTTC,CASSLIQGVTRWTQYF
TRBJ2-7,TRBV5-8,-,-,TGTGCCAGCAGCCCACGGGGAGGCGAGCAGTACTTC,CASSPRGGEQYF
TRBJ1-2,TRBV7-9,TRBD1,-,TGTGCCAGCAGCCCCGGGACAGCTTATGGCTACACCTTC,CASSPGTAYGYTF
TRBJ2-1,TRBV5-1,TRBD2,-,TGCGCCAGCAGCTTGGATGCGGGAGGGCCGGGCGATGAGCAGTTCTTC,CASSLDAGGPGDEQFF
TRBJ1-2,TRBV7-8,TRBD1,-,TGTGCCAGCAGCTTACAACAGGGGAAATTGAGGAATGGCTACACCTTC,CASSLQQGKLRNGYTF
TRBJ1-2,TRBV9,-,-,TGTGCCAGCAGCCCCGGACGGCTTGCTAACTATGGCTACACCTTC,CASSPGRLANYGYTF
TRBJ1-2,TRBV2,TRBD1,few,TGTGCCAGCAGAATAGACAGGGTCCCCACTAACTATGGCTACACCTTC,CASRIDRVPTNYGYTF
TRBJ1-6,TRBV14,-,-,TGTGCCAGCACCCCGGGGGGCAGTTCACCCCTCCACTTT,CASTPGGSSPLHF
TRBJ2-1,TRBV6-6,-,-,TGTGCCAGCAGTTCCCCCCCGGGGCGCAATGAGCAGTTCTTC,CASSSPPGRNEQFF
TRBJ1-5,TRBV7-8,-,-,TGTGCCAGCAGCTTAGCGGCAGAGAATCAGCCCCAGCATTTT,CASSLAAENQPQHF
TRBJ1-1,TRBV14,-,few,TGTGCCAGCAGCCAAGATAATGGTCAGGTCAACACTGAAGCTTTCTTT,CASSQDNGQVNTEAFF
TRBJ2-5,TRBV13,-,-,TGTGCCAGCAGCTTCAGGACTGGAGAGACCCAGTACTTC,CASSFRTGETQYF
TRBJ1-4,TRBV6-6,-,-,TGTGCCAGCAATGGATGGGGCGAAAAACTGTTTTTT,CASNGWGEKLFF
TRBJ2-5,TRBV5-1,TRBD1,-,TGCGCCAGCAGCTTGGTTACAGGGGGAGGAGAGACCCAGTACTTC,CASSLVTGGGETQYF
TRBJ1-4,TRBV21-1,-,-,TGTGCCAGCAGCAAAGTCTCCGGGACAGTCCCAACTAATGAAAAACTGTTTTTT,CASSKVSGTVPTNEKLFF
TRBJ2-1,TRBV2,-,-,TGTGCCAGCAGGGGGGGTGGGAGCTCCTACAATGAGCAGTTCTTC,CASRGGGSSYNEQFF
TRBJ1-5,TRBV29-1,-,-,TGCAGCGTTGGTCTCACAAAGGATCAGCCCCAGCATTTT,CSVGLTKDQPQHF
TRBJ2-5,TRBV9,-,-,TGTGCCAGCAGCGTAGGGGGTCAAGAGACCCAGTACTTC,CASSVGGQETQYF
TRBJ2-1,TRBV6-5,TRBD2,-,TGTGCCAGCATGCGGACTAGCGGGGCTTACAATGAGCAGTTCTTC,CASMRTSGAYNEQFF
TRBJ1-5,TRBV10-2,-,-,TGCGCCAGCAAGACAGTAAATCAGCCCCAGCATTTT,CASKTVNQPQHF
TRBJ2-3,TRBV2,TRBD1,-,TGTGCCACCTCGGACAGGGGAGAGGATACGCAGTATTTT,CATSDRGEDTQYF
TRBJ2-2,TRBV29-1,TRBD2,-,TGCAGCGTTGGGACTGGCGGGGGGTCCGGGGAGCTGTTTTTT,CSVGTGGGSGELFF
TRBJ2-2,TRBV2,TRBD1,-,TGTGCCAGCAGCTCCCAGGGGGTAGCCACCGGGGAGCTGTTTTTT,CASSSQGVATGELFF
TRBJ2-1,TRBV20-1,-,-,TGCAGTGCCCTGGGGAGTGAGCAGTTCTTC,CSALGSEQFF